Listed below are T cell receptor beta chains from one sample, sequenced in a study of regulatory T cells in long-lasting Graves disease. Using its own MiXCR run on the multiplex PCR reads, TCRdb lists one record per CDR3 protein. The sample consists of fewer than 400,000 distinct CDR3 sequences, 18% of them appearing once. The sample here was peripheral blood mononuclear cells (PBMCs), taken at new diagnosis, from a patient treated with antithyroid drugs. All receptors derive from a female donor with Graves disease. The CDR3 runs from the conserved cysteine through the conserved F or W. Fields, in order: J gene, D gene, clone size, V gene, CDR3 protein, CDR3 DNA. A D gene is named only where the DNA matches it firmly. Clone size is given for some rows only: seen once, a few or many times, or a class if the clone is expanded.

TRBJ2-2,NA,many,TRBV5-1,CASSLEVYPLELFF,TGCGCCAGCAGCTTGGAGGTTTATCCTCTGGAGCTGTTTTTT
TRBJ1-2,NA,few,TRBV20-1,CSAATGYYGYTF,TGCAGTGCCGCTACAGGGTACTATGGCTACACCTTC
TRBJ2-7,TRBD2,many,TRBV6-1,CASSETSGRSYEQYF,TGTGCCAGCAGTGAGACTAGCGGGAGGTCCTACGAGCAGTACTTC
TRBJ1-2,NA,few,TRBV18,CASSQGFGYTF,TGTGCCAGCTCACAGGGATTTGGCTACACCTTC
TRBJ2-7,NA,NA,TRBV28,CASSSLGLGIREQYF,TGTGCCAGCAGTTCCCTCGGGCTAGGGATCCGCGAGCAGTACTTC
TRBJ2-2,NA,few,TRBV19,CASGGILTGELFF,TGTGCCAGCGGTGGTATCTTGACCGGGGAGCTGTTTTTT
TRBJ1-1,NA,many,TRBV6-2/TRBV6-3,CASSIILDTEAFF,TGTGCCAGCAGCATCATCCTTGACACTGAAGCTTTCTTT
TRBJ2-7,NA,many,TRBV6-1,CASSVWSYEQYF,TGTGCCAGCAGCGTTTGGAGTTACGAGCAGTACTTC
TRBJ2-5,NA,NA,TRBV6-1,CASRTGQPWCQETQYF,TGTGCCAGCAGAACAGGACAGCCTTGGTGCCAAGAGACCCAGTACTTC
TRBJ2-7,NA,many,TRBV12-3/TRBV12-4,CASSLRGTTSYEQYF,TGTGCCAGCAGTTTAAGGGGGACCACCTCCTACGAGCAGTACTTC
TRBJ1-1,NA,NA,TRBV15,CATSSPNDGRVNTEAFF,TGTGCCACCAGCAGCCCTAACGATGGACGGGTGAACACTGAAGCTTTCTTT
TRBJ2-3,TRBD1,NA,TRBV7-9,CASSGSGTDSTDTQYF,TGTGCCAGCAGCGGGTCCGGGACAGACAGCACAGATACGCAGTATTTT
TRBJ2-7,NA,many,TRBV28,CASSTTGASYEQYF,TGTGCCAGCAGTACGACGGGTGCCTCCTACGAGCAGTACTTC